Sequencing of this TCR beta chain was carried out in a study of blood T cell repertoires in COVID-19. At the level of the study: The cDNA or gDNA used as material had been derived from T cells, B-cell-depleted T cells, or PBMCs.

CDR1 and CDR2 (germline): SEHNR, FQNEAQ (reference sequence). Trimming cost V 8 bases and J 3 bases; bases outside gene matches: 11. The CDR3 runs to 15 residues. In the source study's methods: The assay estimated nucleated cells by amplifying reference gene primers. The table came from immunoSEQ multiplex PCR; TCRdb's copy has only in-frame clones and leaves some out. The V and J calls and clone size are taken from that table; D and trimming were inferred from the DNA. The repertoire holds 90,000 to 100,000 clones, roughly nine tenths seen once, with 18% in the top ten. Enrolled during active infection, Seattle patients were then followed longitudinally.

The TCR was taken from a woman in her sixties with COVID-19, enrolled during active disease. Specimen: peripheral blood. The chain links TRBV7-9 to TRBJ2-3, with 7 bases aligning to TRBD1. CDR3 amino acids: CASLTGTAFTDTQYF. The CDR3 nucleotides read TGTGCCAGCTTAACCGGGACAGCTTTTACAGATACGCAGTATTTT.